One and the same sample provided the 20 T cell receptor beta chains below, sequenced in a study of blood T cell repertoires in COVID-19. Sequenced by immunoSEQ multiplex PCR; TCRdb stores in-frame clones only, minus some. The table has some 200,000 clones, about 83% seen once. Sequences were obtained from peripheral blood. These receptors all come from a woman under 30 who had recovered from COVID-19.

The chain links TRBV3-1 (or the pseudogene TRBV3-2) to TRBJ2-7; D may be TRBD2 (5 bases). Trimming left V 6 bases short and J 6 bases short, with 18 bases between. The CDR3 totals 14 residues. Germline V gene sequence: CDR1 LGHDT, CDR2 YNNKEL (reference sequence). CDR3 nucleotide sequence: TGTGCCAGCAGAGGAGGTGGAGCCCGTGTCGAGCAGTACTTC. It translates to CASRGGGARVEQYF.

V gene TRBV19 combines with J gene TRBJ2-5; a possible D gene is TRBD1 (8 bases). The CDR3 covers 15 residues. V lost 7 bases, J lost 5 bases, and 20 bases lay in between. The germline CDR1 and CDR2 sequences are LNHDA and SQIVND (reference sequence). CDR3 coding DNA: TGTGCCAGTACCTCGGACAGGGAGGGGCAGGAGACCCAGTACTTC. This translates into CASTSDREGQETQYF. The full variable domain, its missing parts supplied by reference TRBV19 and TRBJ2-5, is DGGITQSPKYLFRKEGQNVTLSCEQNLNHDAMYWYRQDPGQGLRLIYYSQIVNDFQKGDIAEGYSVSREKKESFPLTVTSAQKNPTAFYLCASTSDREGQETQYFGPGTRLLVL.

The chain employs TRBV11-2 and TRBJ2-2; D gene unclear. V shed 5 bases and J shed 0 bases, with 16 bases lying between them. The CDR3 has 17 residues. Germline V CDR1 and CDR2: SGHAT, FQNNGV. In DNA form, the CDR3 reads TGTGCCAGCAGCAGGTGGCGGAATCCCGCGAACACCGGGGAGCTGTTTTTT. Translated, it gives CASSRWRNPANTGELFF.

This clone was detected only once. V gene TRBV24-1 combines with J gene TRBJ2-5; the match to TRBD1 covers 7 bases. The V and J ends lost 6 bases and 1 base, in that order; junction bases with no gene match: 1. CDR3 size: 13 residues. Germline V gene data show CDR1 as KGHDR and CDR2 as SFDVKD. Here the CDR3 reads CATSTGAQETQYF. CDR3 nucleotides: TGTGCCACCAGTACAGGGGCCCAAGAGACCCAGTACTTC.

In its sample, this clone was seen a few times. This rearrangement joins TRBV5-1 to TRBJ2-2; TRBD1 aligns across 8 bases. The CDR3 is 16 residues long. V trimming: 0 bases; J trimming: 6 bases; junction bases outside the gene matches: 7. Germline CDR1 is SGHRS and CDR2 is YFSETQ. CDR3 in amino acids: CASSLAGQGSSGELFF. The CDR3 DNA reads TGCGCCAGCAGCTTGGCTGGACAGGGATCATCCGGGGAGCTGTTTTTT.

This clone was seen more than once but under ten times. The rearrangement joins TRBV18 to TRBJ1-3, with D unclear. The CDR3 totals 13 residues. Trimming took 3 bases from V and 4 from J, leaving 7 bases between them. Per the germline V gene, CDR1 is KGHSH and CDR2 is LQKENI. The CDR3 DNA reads TGTGCCAGCTCACCGGGCCTGGGAAACACCATATATTTT. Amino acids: CASSPGLGNTIYF. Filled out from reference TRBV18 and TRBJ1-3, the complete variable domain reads NAGVMQNPRHLVRRRGQEARLRCSPMKGHSHVYWYRQLPEEGLKFMVYLQKENIIDESGMPKERFSAEFPKEGPSILRIQQVVRGDSAAYFCASSPGLGNTIYFGEGSWLTVV.

This CDR3 reads CASRRQRYYEQYF. The CDR3 DNA is TGTGCCAGCAGAAGACAGCGCTACTACGAGCAGTACTTC. The chain links TRBV7-2 to TRBJ2-7, with D possibly being TRBD1 (5 bases). Germline V CDR1 and CDR2: SGHTA, FQGNSA. Between the trimmed V and J ends, which lost 6 bases and 3 bases, there was a span of 12 bases. The CDR3 sequence is 13 residues long.

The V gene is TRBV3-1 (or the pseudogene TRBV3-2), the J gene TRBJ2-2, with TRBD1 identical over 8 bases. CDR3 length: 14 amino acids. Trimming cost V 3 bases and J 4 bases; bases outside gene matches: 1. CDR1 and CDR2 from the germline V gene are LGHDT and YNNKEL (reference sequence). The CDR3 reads CASSHTGGTGELFF. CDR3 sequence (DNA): TGTGCCAGCAGCCACACAGGGGGCACCGGGGAGCTGTTTTTT.

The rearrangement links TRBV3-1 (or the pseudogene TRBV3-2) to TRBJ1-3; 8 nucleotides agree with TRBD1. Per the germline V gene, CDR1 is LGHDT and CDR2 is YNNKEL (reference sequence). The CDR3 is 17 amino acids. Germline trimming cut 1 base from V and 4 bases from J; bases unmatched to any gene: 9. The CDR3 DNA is TGTGCCAGCAGCCAAGGGTGGACAGGGACGAGCGGAAACACCATATATTTT. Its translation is CASSQGWTGTSGNTIYF.

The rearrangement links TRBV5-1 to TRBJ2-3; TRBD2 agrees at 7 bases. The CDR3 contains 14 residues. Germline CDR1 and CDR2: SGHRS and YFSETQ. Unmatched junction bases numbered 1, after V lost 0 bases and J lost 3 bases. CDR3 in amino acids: CASSLARETDTQYF. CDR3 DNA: TGCGCCAGCAGCTTGGCGCGGGAGACAGATACGCAGTATTTT.

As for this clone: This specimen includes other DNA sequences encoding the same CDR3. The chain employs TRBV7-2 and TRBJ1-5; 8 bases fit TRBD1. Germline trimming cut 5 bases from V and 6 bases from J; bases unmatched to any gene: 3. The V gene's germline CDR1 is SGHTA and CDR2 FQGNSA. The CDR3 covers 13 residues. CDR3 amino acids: CASSPDRAQPQHF. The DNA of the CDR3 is TGTGCCAGCAGCCCGGACAGGGCTCAGCCCCAGCATTTT.

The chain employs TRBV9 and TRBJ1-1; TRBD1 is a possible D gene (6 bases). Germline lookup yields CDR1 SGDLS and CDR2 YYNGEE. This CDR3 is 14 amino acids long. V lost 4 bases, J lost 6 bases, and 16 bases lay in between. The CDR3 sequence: CASSTDPGTSEAFF. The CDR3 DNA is TGTGCCAGCAGCACGGACCCCGGGACATCTGAAGCTTTCTTT. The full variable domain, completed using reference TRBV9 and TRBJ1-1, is DSGVTQTPKHLITATGQRVTLRCSPRSGDLSVYWYQQSLDQGLQFLIQYYNGEERAKGNILERFSAQQFPDLHSELNLSSLELGDSALYFCASSTDPGTSEAFFGQGTRLTVV.

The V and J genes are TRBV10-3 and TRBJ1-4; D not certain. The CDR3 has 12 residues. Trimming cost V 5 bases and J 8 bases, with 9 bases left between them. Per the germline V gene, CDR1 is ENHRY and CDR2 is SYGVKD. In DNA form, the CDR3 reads TGTGCCATCAGTCGGGAGGAGGAAAAACTGTTTTTT. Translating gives CAISREEEKLFF.

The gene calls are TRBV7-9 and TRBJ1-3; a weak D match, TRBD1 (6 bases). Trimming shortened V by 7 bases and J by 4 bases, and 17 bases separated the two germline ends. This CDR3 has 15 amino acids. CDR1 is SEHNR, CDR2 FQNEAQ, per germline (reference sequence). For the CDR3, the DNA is TGTGCCAGCACGCAACAGGGCTCGCCAGGAAACACCATATATTTT. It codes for CASTQQGSPGNTIYF. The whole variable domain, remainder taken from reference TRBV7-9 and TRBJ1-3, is DTGVSQNPRHKITKRGQNVTFRCDPISEHNRLYWYRQTLGQGPEFLTYFQNEAQLEKSRLLSDRFSAERPKGSFSTLEIQRTEQGDSAMYLCASTQQGSPGNTIYFGEGSWLTVV.

CDR3 protein: CASSPSLVAGTYNEQFF. The CDR3 bases are TGTGCCAGCTCACCATCCTTGGTAGCGGGCACCTACAATGAGCAGTTCTTC. The chain uses TRBV18 and TRBJ2-1; 7 bases are a match to TRBD2. Trimming at V came to 2 bases and at J to 2 bases, leaving 9 bases not matched to a gene. The germline CDR1 and CDR2 sequences are KGHSH and LQKENI. The CDR3 spans 17 residues.

The CDR3 DNA follows: TGTGCCAGCAGTTCTTTTTCCTTCTGGCGGGAAAGCTACAATGAGCAGTTCTTC. Protein: CASSSFSFWRESYNEQFF. The chain combines TRBV27 with TRBJ2-1, with a possible D match to TRBD2 (6 bases). Trimming left V 4 bases short and J 3 bases short, with 22 bases between. Per germline, CDR1 MNHEY and CDR2 SMNVEV (reference sequence). This CDR3 region has 18 residues.

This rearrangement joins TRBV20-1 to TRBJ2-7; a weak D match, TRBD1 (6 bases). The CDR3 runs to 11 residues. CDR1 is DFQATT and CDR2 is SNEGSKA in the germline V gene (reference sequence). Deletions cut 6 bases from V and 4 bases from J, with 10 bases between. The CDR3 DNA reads TGCAGTGCGGGAACAGGGTACGAGCAGTACGTC. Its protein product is CSAGTGYEQYV.

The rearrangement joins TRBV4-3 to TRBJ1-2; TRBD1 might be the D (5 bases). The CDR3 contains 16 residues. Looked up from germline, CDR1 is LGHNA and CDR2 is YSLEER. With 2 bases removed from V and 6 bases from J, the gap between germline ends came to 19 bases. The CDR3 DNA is TGCGCCAGCAGCCAACAGTTTGGGCAGGGTATCCATGGCTACACCTTC. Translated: CASSQQFGQGIHGYTF.

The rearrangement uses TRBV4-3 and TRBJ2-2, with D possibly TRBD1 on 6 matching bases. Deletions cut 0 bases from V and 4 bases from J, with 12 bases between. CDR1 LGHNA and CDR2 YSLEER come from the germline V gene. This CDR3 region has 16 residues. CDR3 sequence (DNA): TGCGCCAGCAGCCAAGAGGGCAGGGGCGTCACCGGGGAGCTGTTTTTT. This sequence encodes CASSQEGRGVTGELFF.

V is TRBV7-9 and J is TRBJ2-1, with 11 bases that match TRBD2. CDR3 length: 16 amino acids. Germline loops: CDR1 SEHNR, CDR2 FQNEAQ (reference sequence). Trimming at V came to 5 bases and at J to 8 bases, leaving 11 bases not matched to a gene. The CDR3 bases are TGTGCCAGCAGCCCAATAGCGGGAGGGCCTTCCCATGAGCAGTTCTTC. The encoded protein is CASSPIAGGPSHEQFF. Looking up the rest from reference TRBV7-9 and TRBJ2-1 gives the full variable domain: DTGVSQNPRHKITKRGQNVTFRCDPISEHNRLYWYRQTLGQGPEFLTYFQNEAQLEKSRLLSDRFSAERPKGSFSTLEIQRTEQGDSAMYLCASSPIAGGPSHEQFFGPGTRLTVL.